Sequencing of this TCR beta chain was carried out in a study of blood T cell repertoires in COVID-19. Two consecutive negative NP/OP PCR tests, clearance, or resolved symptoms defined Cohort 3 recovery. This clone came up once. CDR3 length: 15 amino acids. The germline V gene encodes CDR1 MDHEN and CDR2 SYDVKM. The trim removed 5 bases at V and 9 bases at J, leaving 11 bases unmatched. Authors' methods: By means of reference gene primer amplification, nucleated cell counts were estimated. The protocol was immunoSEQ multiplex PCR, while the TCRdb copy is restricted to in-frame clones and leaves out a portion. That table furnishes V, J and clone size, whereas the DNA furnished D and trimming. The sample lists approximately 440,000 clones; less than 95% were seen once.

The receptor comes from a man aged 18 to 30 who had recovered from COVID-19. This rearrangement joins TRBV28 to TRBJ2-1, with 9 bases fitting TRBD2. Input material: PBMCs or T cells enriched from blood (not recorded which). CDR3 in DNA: TGTGCCAGCAGTCCCGGTCTAGCGGGGAGGGGTGAGCAGTTCTTC. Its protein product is CASSPGLAGRGEQFF. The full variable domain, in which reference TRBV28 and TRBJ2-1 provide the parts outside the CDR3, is DVKVTQSSRYLVKRTGEKVFLECVQDMDHENMFWYRQDPGLGLRLIYFSYDVKMKEKGDIPEGYSVSREKKERFSLILESASTNQTSMYLCASSPGLAGRGEQFFGPGTRLTVL.